The T cell receptor beta chain under discussion was sequenced for a study of beta chain features in type 1 diabetes. Study results and caveats: TCRB CDR3s from Type 1 diabetes patients were moderately but significantly shorter in all four CD4+ subsets. Insertions at VDJ junctions were less frequent in type 1 diabetes patients. These patients also deleted more nucleotides at the same junctions.

There are 17 residues in the CDR3. Trimming took 5 bases from V and 6 from J; bases not matched to a gene: 9. The germline CDR1 and CDR2 sequences are SEHNR and FQNEAQ (reference sequence). As every portion of the isolated RNA was reverse transcribed, the sequencing read expressed TCRB transcripts. Measured with immunoSEQ multiplex PCR; TCRdb has only the in-frame clones, and not every one. The sample includes approximately 160,000 clones, roughly 60% of them seen just once. Blood was drawn once from each donor into heparinised tubes. The draws averaged about 110 mL. Markers CD45RO/CCR7/CD25/CD127/CD95/CD27 served to sort CD4+ naive, central memory, regulatory and stem cell-like memory cells. For this clone: Its antigen is as yet unknown.

Specimen: naive CD4+ T cells from blood. The chain has TRBV7-9 and TRBJ2-1; 14 positions agree with TRBD2. This receptor was obtained from a young man with type 1 diabetes. In DNA, the CDR3 is TGTGCCAGCAGCAACGGACTAGCGGGGGGTGCCCTCAATGAGCAGTTCTTC. Protein sequence: CASSNGLAGGALNEQFF.